This TCR beta chain was sequenced for a study of blood T cell repertoires in COVID-19. Study as a whole: Whether acute or convalescent, the COVID-19 samples came from the United States, Italy and Spain.

Authors' data handling: Nucleated cell number was recorded as an estimate derived from reference gene primer amplification. Clones were sequenced by immunoSEQ multiplex PCR, and TCRdb holds only the in-frame ones, with some missing. V, J and clone size are taken as reported in that table, and D and trimming were inferred from the DNA itself. The table includes about 25,000 clones, 88% detected once. Trimming took off 6 bases at V and 4 bases at J, with 13 bases between the two ends. Germline V lookup: CDR1 MDHEN, CDR2 SYDVKM. CDR3 length: 14 residues. Sequenced material: peripheral blood. V usage is TRBV28 and J usage is TRBJ1-5, with D unresolved. The source is a man between 65 and 79 years old with acute or convalescent COVID-19. The CDR3 region has the DNA TGTGCCAGCAGCTGGAGGCGGATTAATCAGCCCCAGCATTTT. The encoded protein is CASSWRRINQPQHF.